In this sample, the clone carrying this TCR beta chain turned up once. Per the original data handling: Reference gene primers were amplified, and this amplification served to estimate nucleated cell counts. Method: immunoSEQ multiplex PCR; TCRdb's copy keeps in-frame clones and lacks some. Clone size and the V and J calls come from that table; the DNA yielded D and trimming. The profile shows 300,000 to 350,000 clones, 90% of them singletons. This record comes from a study of blood T cell repertoires in COVID-19. Study details: Sources were T cells, B-cell-depleted T cells, or PBMCs; the material itself was cDNA or gDNA.

Individuals aged about 18 to 90 years were recruited from roughly 23 US areas. Clinical history reported by participants formed the basis on which cohorts were assigned. CDR3 size: 14 residues. Germline loops: CDR1 SGHAT, CDR2 FQDESV (reference sequence). V was shortened by 3 bases and J by 4 bases, with 12 bases between the two germline ends. This TCR came from a young woman with acute COVID-19. The gene calls are TRBV11-1 and TRBJ1-1; possibly TRBD1 for D (5 bases). Sequenced material: PBMCs or T cells enriched from blood (not recorded which). CDR3 bases: TGTGCCAGCAGCTTGGAGGGGATGGGCACTGAAGCTTTCTTT. It specifies CASSLEGMGTEAFF.